Sequencing of this TCR beta chain was carried out in a study of blood T cell repertoires in COVID-19. Study-wide background: T cells, B-cell-depleted T cells, or PBMCs provided the cDNA or gDNA that served as material.

The length of the CDR3 is 15 residues. V lost 3 bases to trimming and J lost 4 bases; unmatched junction nucleotides: 5. Germline V gives CDR1 SNHLY, CDR2 FYNNEI. The data were produced by immunoSEQ multiplex PCR, yet TCRdb's version contains in-frame clones alone and is incomplete. The sample has 40,000 to 55,000 clones, around 87% seen once; the top ten hold 6% to 7%. The chain couples TRBV2 to TRBJ2-7, with 11 bases that match TRBD2. Sequencing used peripheral blood. The source is a man aged 50 or older with active COVID-19. CDR3 sequence reads: CASSDGTSGGYEQYF. The CDR3 DNA sequence: TGTGCCAGCAGTGATGGGACTAGCGGTGGGTACGAGCAGTACTTC.